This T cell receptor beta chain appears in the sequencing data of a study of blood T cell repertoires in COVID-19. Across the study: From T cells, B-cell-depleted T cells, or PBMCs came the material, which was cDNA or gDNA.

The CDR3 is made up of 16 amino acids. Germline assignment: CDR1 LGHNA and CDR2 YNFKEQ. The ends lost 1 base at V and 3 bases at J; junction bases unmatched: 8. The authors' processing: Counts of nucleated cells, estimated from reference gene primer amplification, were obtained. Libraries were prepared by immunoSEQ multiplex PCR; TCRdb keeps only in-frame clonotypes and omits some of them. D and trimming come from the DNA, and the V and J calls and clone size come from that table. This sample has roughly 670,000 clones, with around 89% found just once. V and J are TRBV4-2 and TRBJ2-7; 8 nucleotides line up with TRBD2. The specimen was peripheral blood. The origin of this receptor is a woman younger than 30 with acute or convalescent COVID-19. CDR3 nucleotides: TGTGCCAGCAGCCAAGGATCCATGCGGGGGGACTACGAGCAGTACTTC. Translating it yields CASSQGSMRGDYEQYF.